Below are 2 T cell receptor beta chains sequenced from a single sample in a study of T cells in localized non-small cell lung cancer. TCRdb's table, derived via immunoSEQ multiplex PCR, lists solely in-frame clones and lacks some. The sample comprises about 41,000 clones, roughly four fifths of which are singletons, and almost 8% rests with the top ten. The input for sequencing was PBMCs, taken before any cancer treatment. These receptors were collected from a man aged 40 to 69 with stage II lung adenocarcinoma.

This sequence joins TRBV7-2 and TRBJ2-2, with a weak D call TRBD2 (5 bases). Trimming removed 3 bases from V and 6 bases from J, with 5 bases in between. The CDR3 contains 12 residues. The germline V gene has CDR1 SGHTA and CDR2 FQGNSA. CDR3 DNA: TGTGCCAGCAGCTTGCGGGCCGGGGAGCTGTTTTTT. Its translation: CASSLRAGELFF. The entire variable domain, with the rest obtained from reference TRBV7-2 and TRBJ2-2, is as follows: GAGVSQSPSNKVTEKGKDVELRCDPISGHTALYWYRQSLGQGLEFLIYFQGNSAPDKSGLPSDRFSAERTGGSVSTLTIQRTQQEDSAVYLCASSLRAGELFFGEGSRLTVL.

The chain recombines TRBV9 with TRBJ1-2; D is ambiguous. The V gene's germline CDR1 is SGDLS and CDR2 YYNGEE. Trimming took 3 bases from V and 4 from J, leaving 10 bases between them. CDR3 length: 13 amino acids. CDR3 DNA: TGTGCCAGCAGCGACCGATGGGGCTATGGCTACACCTTC. It translates to CASSDRWGYGYTF.